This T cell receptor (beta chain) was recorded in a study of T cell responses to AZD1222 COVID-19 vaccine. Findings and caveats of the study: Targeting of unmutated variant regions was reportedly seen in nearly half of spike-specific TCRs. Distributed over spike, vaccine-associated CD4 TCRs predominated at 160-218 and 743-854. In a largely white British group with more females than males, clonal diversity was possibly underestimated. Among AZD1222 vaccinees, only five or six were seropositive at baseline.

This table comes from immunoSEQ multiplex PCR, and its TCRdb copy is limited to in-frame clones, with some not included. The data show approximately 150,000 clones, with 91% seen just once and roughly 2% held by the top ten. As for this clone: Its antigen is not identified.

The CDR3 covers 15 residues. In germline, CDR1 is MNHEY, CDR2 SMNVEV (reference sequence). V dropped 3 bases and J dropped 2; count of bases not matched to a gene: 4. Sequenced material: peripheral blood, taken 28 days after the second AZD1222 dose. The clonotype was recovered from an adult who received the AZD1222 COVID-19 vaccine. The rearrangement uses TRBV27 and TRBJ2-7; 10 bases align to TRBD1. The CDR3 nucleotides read TGTGCCAGCAGTTTGCAGGGACAGGGGCCCTACGAGCAGTACTTC. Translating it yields CASSLQGQGPYEQYF.